Shown below are 19 T cell receptor beta chains from a single sample sequenced in a study of yellow fever vaccine responses in identical twins (dated by TCRdb to 2016 to 2018). The method was RT-PCR. The sample was run on an Illumina HiSeq 2500. TCRdb took the public reads, trimmed them with fastp at Q25, ran MiXCR for clone calling and kept in-frame beta chains. Each entry is one CDR3 protein sequence, shown with its most common DNA and genes. The sample data list some 970 distinct CDR3 sequences, and 65% to 85% of these were observed just once. The ten largest clones take up 6.6% of the sample. Sample: T cells from blood (PBMCs), unsorted or a sorted subset (not recorded which), taken before or after yellow fever vaccination (not recorded which). All receptors come from a woman younger than 30 who received the yellow fever vaccine. Donor details come from another sample of the same person, matched by shared clones.

This clonotype was counted once. The V gene is TRBV11-3, the J gene TRBJ2-7; no reliable D call. Deletions cut 2 bases from V and 0 bases from J, with 2 bases between. The germline CDR1 and CDR2 sequences are SGHNT and YENEEA. This CDR3 contains 12 residues. The CDR3 loop reads CASSLTSYEQYF. The DNA of the CDR3 is TGTGCCAGCAGCTTAACCTCCTACGAGCAGTACTTC.

The V gene is TRBV9, the J gene TRBJ2-3, with unresolved D. CDR3 length: 13 residues. Deletions cut 0 bases from V and 6 bases from J, with 8 bases between. The germline V gene encodes CDR1 SGDLS and CDR2 YYNGEE. The CDR3 DNA follows: TGTGCCAGCAGCGTAGAGGTCCCCGATACGCAGTATTTT. Its protein product is CASSVEVPDTQYF. The full variable domain, with the rest looked up from reference TRBV9 and TRBJ2-3, is DSGVTQTPKHLITATGQRVTLRCSPRSGDLSVYWYQQSLDQGLQFLIQYYNGEERAKGNILERFSAQQFPDLHSELNLSSLELGDSALYFCASSVEVPDTQYFGPGTRLTVL.

The chain joins TRBV7-6 to TRBJ2-7; 8 bases are a match to TRBD2. With 0 bases clipped from V and 0 bases from J, the junction kept 4 bases outside the gene matches. This CDR3 contains 16 residues. Per germline, CDR1 SGHVS and CDR2 FNYEAQ. CDR3 protein: CASSLATSGLSYEQYF. DNA for the CDR3: TGTGCCAGCAGCTTAGCTACTAGCGGCCTCTCCTACGAGCAGTACTTC.

This clonotype was found once. At one boundary the junction diverges from the germline segment, which might be a read error. The V gene is TRBV11-2, the J gene TRBJ1-2; 9 bases align to TRBD1. CDR3 size: 13 residues. Germline V gene sequence: CDR1 SGHAT, CDR2 FQNNGV. As DNA, the CDR3 is TGTGCCAGCAGCACCGGGACAGGGAAGCTTTACGCCTTC. Translation: CASSTGTGKLYAF.

The rearrangement uses TRBV4-2 and TRBJ2-2, with D perhaps TRBD2 (5 bases). This CDR3 contains 15 residues. Looked up from germline, CDR1 is LGHNA and CDR2 is YNFKEQ. V lost 1 base, J lost 2 bases, and 8 bases lay in between. The CDR3 is CASSQGGLNTGELFF. CDR3 DNA sequence: TGTGCCAGCAGCCAAGGAGGGCTTAACACCGGGGAGCTGTTTTTT.

The genes are TRBV12-3 or TRBV12-4 and TRBJ2-1; weak D call: TRBD1 (6 bases). This CDR3 is built from 16 residues. The germline V and J ends were trimmed by 7 bases and 1 base, with 17 bases remaining between them. The CDR3 is CASTPPDSSSYNEQFF. The DNA for the CDR3 is TGTGCCAGCACCCCCCCGGACAGTTCTTCCTACAATGAGCAGTTCTTC.

This chain connects TRBV20-1 to TRBJ2-1; D is ambiguous. The germline gives CDR1 DFQATT, CDR2 SNEGSKA (reference sequence). V lost 3 bases to trimming and J lost 3 bases, with 6 bases between them. The CDR3 loop spans 12 amino acids. The CDR3 reads CSASRNYNEQFF. The CDR3 DNA follows: TGCAGTGCTAGCCGAAACTACAATGAGCAGTTCTTC.

The V and J genes are TRBV29-1 and TRBJ2-1; unclear D gene. Between the trimmed V and J ends, which lost 6 bases and 2 bases, there was a span of 5 bases. Germline V CDR1 and CDR2: SQVTM, ANQGSEA. The CDR3 is 11 amino acids. CDR3 DNA sequence: TGCAGCGTCCTAGCCTACAATGAGCAGTTCTTC. Protein sequence: CSVLAYNEQFF.

The gene calls are TRBV10-3 and TRBJ1-1, with D possibly matching TRBD1 (5 bases). The CDR3 is 14 amino acids. CDR1 is ENHRY and CDR2 is SYGVKD in the germline V gene. Trimming took 4 bases from V and 4 from J, leaving 13 bases between them. The CDR3 sequence is CAISGRVGGTEAFF. The CDR3 DNA reads TGTGCCATCAGTGGAAGGGTCGGGGGCACTGAAGCTTTCTTT.

V usage is TRBV2 and J usage is TRBJ1-3; D is undetermined. Germline V gene sequence: CDR1 SNHLY, CDR2 FYNNEI. The CDR3 is 10 amino acids. The germline V and J ends were trimmed by 8 bases and 5 bases, with 4 bases remaining between them. The CDR3 sequence is CASGRNTIYF. The CDR3, as DNA: TGTGCCAGCGGTCGAAACACCATATATTTT. Supplemented by reference TRBV2 and TRBJ1-3, the full variable domain reads EPEVTQTPSHQVTQMGQEVILRCVPISNHLYFYWYRQILGQKVEFLVSFYNNEISEKSEIFDDQFSVERPDGSNFTLKIRSTKLEDSAMYFCASGRNTIYFGEGSWLTVV.

This chain links TRBV18 with TRBJ1-4, with D tentatively TRBD1 (6 bases). This CDR3 has 15 residues. Germline values: CDR1 KGHSH, CDR2 LQKENI. Deletions cut 5 bases from V and 2 bases from J, with 12 bases between. CDR3 in amino acids: CASSTEQGTNEKLFF. CDR3 in DNA: TGTGCCAGCTCAACAGAGCAGGGGACTAATGAAAAACTGTTTTTT.

This clonotype was seen a handful of times. V and J are TRBV5-1 and TRBJ1-1, with no clear D. The V end was cut by 0 bases, the J end by 5 bases, with 8 bases between. Germline V gene lookup returns CDR1 SGHRS and CDR2 YFSETQ. The CDR3 consists of 13 residues. The CDR3 protein is CASSLGRRTEAFF. The CDR3 bases are TGCGCCAGCAGCTTGGGCCGTAGAACTGAAGCTTTCTTT.

The chain recombines TRBV10-3 with TRBJ1-2; D ambiguous. The CDR3 is made up of 12 amino acids. Per the germline V gene, CDR1 is ENHRY and CDR2 is SYGVKD. The ends were cut back, 4 bases at V and 8 bases at J, with 11 bases in the middle. The chain's CDR3 is CAISAGLRGYTF. CDR3 coding DNA: TGTGCCATCAGTGCGGGCCTTAGGGGCTACACCTTC.

The chain employs TRBV29-1 and TRBJ2-2; TRBD1 matches at 8 bases. Germline V gives CDR1 SQVTM, CDR2 ANQGSEA. V lost 6 bases and J lost 4; bases outside the gene matches: 7. This CDR3 has 14 residues. CDR3 sequence: CSVRTGTSTGELFF. The CDR3 region has the DNA TGCAGCGTCCGGACAGGGACATCCACCGGGGAGCTGTTTTTT.

This clonotype was seen just once. V and J are TRBV20-1 and TRBJ2-7, with a weak D call TRBD2 (6 bases). The CDR3 extends over 12 amino acids. CDR1 and CDR2 from the germline V gene are DFQATT and SNEGSKA (reference sequence). Trimming took 4 bases from V and 7 from J, leaving 14 bases between them. CDR3 nucleotide sequence: TGCAGTGCTATGGGGGAGGCAAGGGAGCAGTACGTC. Amino acid sequence: CSAMGEAREQYV.

The V call is TRBV2, the J call TRBJ2-4; D gene uncertain. This CDR3 comprises 11 residues. Germline CDR1 reads SNHLY; CDR2 reads FYNNEI. The V end lost 5 bases, the J end lost 6 bases, and 5 bases lay between the germline ends. The CDR3, as DNA: TGTGCCAGCAGTTCCGCAAACATTCAGTACTTC. Protein: CASSSANIQYF.

The chain links TRBV4-1 to TRBJ2-7; no clear D. CDR1 MGHRA and CDR2 YSYEKL come from the germline V gene. CDR3 length equals 12 residues. Trimming removed 0 bases at V and 5 bases at J, with 5 bases between. CDR3 loop: CASSQDGHEQYF. As DNA, the CDR3 is TGCGCCAGCAGCCAAGACGGCCACGAGCAGTACTTC.

The gene calls are TRBV4-2 and TRBJ2-3; D is ambiguous. There are 15 residues in the CDR3. CDR1 LGHNA and CDR2 YNFKEQ come from the germline V gene. Trimming stripped 0 bases from V and 1 base from J, with 8 bases between. In DNA form, the CDR3 reads TGTGCCAGCAGCCAAGATCCGGCGGGCACAGATACGCAGTATTTT. Translating gives CASSQDPAGTDTQYF.

The chain carries TRBV7-9 and TRBJ2-7; tentatively, D is TRBD1 or TRBD2 (5 bases each). The CDR3 spans 14 residues. Between the trimmed V and J ends, which lost 4 bases and 3 bases, there was a span of 13 bases. Germline CDR1 and CDR2: SEHNR and FQNEAQ (reference sequence). CDR3 sequence: CASSSGTGNYEQYF. CDR3 nucleotides: TGTGCCAGCAGCTCAGGGACGGGAAACTACGAGCAGTACTTC. Full variable domain (remainder filled in from reference TRBV7-9 and TRBJ2-7): DTGVSQNPRHKITKRGQNVTFRCDPISEHNRLYWYRQTLGQGPEFLTYFQNEAQLEKSRLLSDRFSAERPKGSFSTLEIQRTEQGDSAMYLCASSSGTGNYEQYFGPGTRLTVT.